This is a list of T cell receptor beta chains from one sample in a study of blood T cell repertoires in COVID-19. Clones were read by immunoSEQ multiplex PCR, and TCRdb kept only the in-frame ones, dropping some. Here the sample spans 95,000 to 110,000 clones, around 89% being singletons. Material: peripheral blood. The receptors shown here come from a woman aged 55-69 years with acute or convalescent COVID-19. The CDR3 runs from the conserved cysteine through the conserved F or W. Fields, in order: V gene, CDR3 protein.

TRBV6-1 CASSEDWAGNEQFF
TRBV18 CASSSTTVQNEQFF
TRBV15 CATSRALAETGELFF
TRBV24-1 CATSDLGFGGYTF
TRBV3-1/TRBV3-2 CASRREPGTEAFF
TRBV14 CASSQDAGYGYTF
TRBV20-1 CSTGNTEAFF
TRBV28 CASRPQGVSNQPQHF
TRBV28 CASRSGLGDGNTIYF
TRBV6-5 CASKWEGQASGYTF
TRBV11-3 CASSLEGGTASGYGYTF
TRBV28 CASSLDRGYGYTF
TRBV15 CATSRGDGRAGRGAQYF
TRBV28 CASSPLRGSTPLAVTEAFF
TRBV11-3 CASSGGLGTEAFF
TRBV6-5 CASSLGQTQLGAFF
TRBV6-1 CASSGPLPKPTANYGYTF
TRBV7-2 CASSFSGTGELFF
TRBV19 CARTGISPLHF
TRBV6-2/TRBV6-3 CASSRSGSGNEQFF
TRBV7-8 CASSLVGGTGGTQPQHF
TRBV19 CASTPGGSGSRFTGELFF
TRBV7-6 CASSPQAGGYNEQFF
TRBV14 CASSQRGLLHF
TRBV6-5 CASSPGQLYSPLHF
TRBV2 CASSSAPGLAGETQYF
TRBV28 CASSFLTDTNYGYTF
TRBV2 CASSGAGTSGIYNEQFF
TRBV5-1 CASSFQGAEGETQYF
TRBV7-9 CASSPFRDYAFNEQFF
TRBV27 CASSLRQGKSTDTQYF